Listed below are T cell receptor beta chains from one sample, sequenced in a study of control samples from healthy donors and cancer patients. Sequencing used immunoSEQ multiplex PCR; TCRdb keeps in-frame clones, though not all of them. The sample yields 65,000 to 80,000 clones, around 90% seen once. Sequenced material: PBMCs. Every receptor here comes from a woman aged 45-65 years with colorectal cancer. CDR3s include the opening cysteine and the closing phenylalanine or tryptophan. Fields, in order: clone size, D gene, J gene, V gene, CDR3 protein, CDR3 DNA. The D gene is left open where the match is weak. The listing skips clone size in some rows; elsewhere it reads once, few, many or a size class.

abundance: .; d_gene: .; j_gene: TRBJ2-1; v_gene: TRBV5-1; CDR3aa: CASGDTGYNEQFF; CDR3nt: TGCGCCAGCGGTGATACAGGGTACAATGAGCAGTTCTTC
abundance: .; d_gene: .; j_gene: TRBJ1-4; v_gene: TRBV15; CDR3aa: CATSRGRNNEKLFF; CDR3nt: TGTGCCACCAGCAGAGGAAGAAACAATGAAAAACTGTTTTTT
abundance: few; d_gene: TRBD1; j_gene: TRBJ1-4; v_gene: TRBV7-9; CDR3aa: CASSASRGGDRREKLFF; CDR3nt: TGTGCCAGCAGCGCCTCCCGGGGGGGGGACAGGCGTGAAAAACTGTTTTTT
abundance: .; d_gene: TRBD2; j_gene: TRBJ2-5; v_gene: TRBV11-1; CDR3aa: CASSRTSGEETQYF; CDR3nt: TGTGCCAGCAGTCGGACTAGCGGGGAAGAGACCCAGTACTTC
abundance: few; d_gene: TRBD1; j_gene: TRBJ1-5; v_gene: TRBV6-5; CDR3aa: CASDRGGNQPQHF; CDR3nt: TGTGCCAGCGACAGGGGCGGCAATCAGCCCCAGCATTTT
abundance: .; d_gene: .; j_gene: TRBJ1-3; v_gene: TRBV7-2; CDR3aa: CASSRQGLFGNTIYF; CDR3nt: TGTGCCAGCAGCCGCCAGGGATTATTTGGAAACACCATATATTTT
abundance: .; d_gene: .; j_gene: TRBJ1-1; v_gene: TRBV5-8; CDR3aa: CASSLGRGMNTEAFF; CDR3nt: TGTGCCAGCAGCTTGGGTCGGGGGATGAACACTGAAGCTTTCTTT
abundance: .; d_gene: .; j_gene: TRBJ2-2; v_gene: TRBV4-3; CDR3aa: CASSQGQKNTGELFF; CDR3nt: TGCGCCAGCAGCCAAGGCCAGAAGAACACCGGGGAGCTGTTTTTT
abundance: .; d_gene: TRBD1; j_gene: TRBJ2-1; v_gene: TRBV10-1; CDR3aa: CASSPGTGWDNEQFF; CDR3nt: TGCGCCAGCAGTCCCGGGACAGGGTGGGACAATGAGCAGTTCTTC
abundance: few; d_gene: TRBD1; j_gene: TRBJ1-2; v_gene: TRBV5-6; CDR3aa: CASSYNRGRRGYTF; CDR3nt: TGTGCCAGCAGCTATAACAGGGGTAGACGAGGCTACACCTTC
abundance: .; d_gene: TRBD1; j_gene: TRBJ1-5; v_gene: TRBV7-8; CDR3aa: CASSLGGDRRNQPQHF; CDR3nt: TGTGCCAGCAGCTTAGGTGGGGACAGACGCAATCAGCCCCAGCATTTT
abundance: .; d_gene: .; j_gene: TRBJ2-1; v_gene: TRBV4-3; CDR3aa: CASSQGRGNEQFF; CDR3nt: TGCGCCAGCAGCCAGGGGCGGGGCAATGAGCAGTTCTTC
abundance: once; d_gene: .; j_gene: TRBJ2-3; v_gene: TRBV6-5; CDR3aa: CASSYAGATDTQYF; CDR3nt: TGTGCCAGCAGTTACGCGGGGGCGACAGATACGCAGTATTTT
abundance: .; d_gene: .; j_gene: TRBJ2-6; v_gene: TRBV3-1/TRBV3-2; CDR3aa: CASSQDVGGSGANVLTF; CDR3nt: TGTGCCAGCAGCCAAGATGTGGGGGGCTCTGGGGCCAACGTCCTGACTTTC
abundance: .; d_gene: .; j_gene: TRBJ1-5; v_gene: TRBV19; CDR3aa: CASSIEGAWQPQHF; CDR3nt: TGTGCCAGTAGTATTGAAGGGGCTTGGCAGCCCCAGCATTTT
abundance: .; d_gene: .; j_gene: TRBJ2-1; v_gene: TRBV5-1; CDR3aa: CASSTGEVSNEQFF; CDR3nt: TGCGCCAGCAGCACCGGTGAGGTTAGCAATGAGCAGTTCTTC
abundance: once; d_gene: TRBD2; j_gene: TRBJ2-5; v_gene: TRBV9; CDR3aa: CASSARPLAGAETQYF; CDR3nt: TGTGCCAGCAGCGCCCGTCCTCTAGCGGGGGCCGAGACCCAGTACTTC
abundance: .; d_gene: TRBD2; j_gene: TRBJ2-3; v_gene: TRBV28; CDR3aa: CASSFLSGATDTQYF; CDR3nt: TGTGCCAGCAGTTTTTTAAGCGGGGCAACAGATACGCAGTATTTT
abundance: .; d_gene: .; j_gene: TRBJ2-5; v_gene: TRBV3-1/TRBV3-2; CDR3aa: CASSQVETQYF; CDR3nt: TGTGCCAGCAGCCAAGTGGAGACCCAGTACTTC
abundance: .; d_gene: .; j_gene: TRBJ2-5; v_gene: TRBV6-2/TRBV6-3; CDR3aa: CASSYRGVGVETQYF; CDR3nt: TGTGCCAGCAGTTACCGAGGGGTCGGTGTCGAGACCCAGTACTTC